This T cell receptor beta chain was retrieved from a study of Ad26.COV2.S vaccination and SARS-CoV-2 variants (dated by TCRdb to the early 2020s). Describing the broader study: Donors in the vaccine arm were drawn from COV1001, a phase I-IIa trial of Ad26.COV2.S in healthy adults that was multicentre, randomized, double-blind and placebo-controlled. Ad26.COV2.S was given intramuscularly at 5x10^10 or 1x10^11 viral particles, as a single shot or as two shots 56 days apart. Sequencing of the TCRbeta repertoire served to evaluate the specificity and breadth of SARS-CoV-2-reactive T cell receptors following Ad26.COV2.S vaccination. The TCR-sequenced set comprised about 32 samples: approximately 19 Ad26.COV2.S vaccine recipients, 5 placebo recipients and 8 SARS-CoV-2 convalescent individuals. Trial participants were randomized into five groups of five: low-dose or high-dose Ad26.COV2.S given once or twice, or placebo on both occasions. Investigators remained blinded to trial group allocation during experiments and outcome assessment.

As concerns this clone: No cognate antigen has been identified for it. Base qualities are not at hand, and no much larger clone is one base apart.

The treatment or condition label of this sample denotes: approximately 18 received Ad26.COV2.S at low or high dose, single or two shots; roughly 5 received placebo; per-sample allocation not given. Repertoires of vaccine and placebo recipients were sequenced from samples taken on day 63 after the first injection. Cohort 1b enrolled around 24 adults aged 18-55 years at a single site in Boston, USA, between 29 July and 7 August 2020. Ad26.COV2.S consisted of a replication-incompetent adenovirus type 26 vector by which a prefusion-stabilized SARS-CoV-2 spike protein from the original Wuhan strain was expressed. What the study reported, not specific to this receptor: Comparable non-spike TCR breadth was observed between vaccine and placebo recipients, consistent with only spike being contained in the vaccine. The study was not powered for comparison of responses between vaccine doses or regimens. Compared with placebo recipients, Ad26.COV2.S recipients showed higher spike-specific TCR breadth (P = 0.0014). Substantial breadth of spike-specific CD8+ and CD4+ T cell responses was reported after vaccination. The authors noted that the TCR breadth and depth analyses may have underestimated total T cell responses.

The immunoSEQ Assay was the method used to sequence TCRbeta CDR3 regions. After extraction, genomic DNA underwent amplification by bias-controlled multiplex PCR, followed by high-throughput sequencing. Concerning the study's data processing: To quantify the absolute abundance of each unique TCRbeta CDR3 region, sequences were collapsed and filtered. Usable DNA was measured by amplifying reference genes present in all nucleated cells, and TCRbeta template counts were normalized to that usable DNA to estimate T cell fraction. Repertoire TCRs were annotated as SARS-CoV-2-specific by exact matching of V gene, CDR3 amino acid sequence and J gene to a known reactive TCR set. The reference SARS-CoV-2 TCR set was obtained from MIRA and was filtered for enrichment in COVID-19-positive ImmuneCODE repertoires, whereby public or cross-reactive TCRs were removed. Using the MIRA antigens, annotated TCRs were further analysed by specific ORF or by position within an ORF. Depth was the summed frequency of annotated unique rearrangements, while breadth was defined as annotated unique rearrangements over total unique productive rearrangements. Group comparisons of TCR breadth used two-sided Wilcoxon rank-sum tests. TCRdb retrieved this table from immuneACCESS and kept in-frame rearrangements only. Not all clones are present; in checked studies, unresolved V genes account for under half, and no reason is known for the remainder. V, J and clone size were drawn from that table, and D and trimming were deduced from the DNA. The sample yields a few hundred thousand clones; about 89% were counted once. The top ten hold approximately 1.9% of the sample.

The material sequenced was peripheral blood, taken in a trial of Ad26.COV2.S vaccine versus placebo. This sequence originates from a person aged 18 to 65 who received the Ad26.COV2.S COVID-19 vaccine or a placebo.

The sequenced DNA: TGCAGCGTTTCGAGGGACCCTGGGAGGGACACTGAAGCTTTCTTT. Translated, this gives CSVSRDPGRDTEAFF. This sequence uses TRBV29-1 and TRBJ1-1; 5 matching bases give a weak D call of TRBD1. Inclusive of the bounding cysteine and phenylalanine, the CDR3 is 15 residues long. Kept here is only the CDR3 DNA, which spans 45 bases and is read in frame from base 1. V is reduced by 5 bases and J by 3 bases, leaving a spacing of 19 bases between them. CDR1 SQVTM and CDR2 ANQGSEA were looked up in the germline V gene.